The next 25 T cell receptor beta chains were all read from a single sample in a study of T-cell memory formation after mild COVID-19. TCRdb fed the 5' RACE reads into MiXCR, producing one record per CDR3 protein. This sample carries hundreds of thousands of distinct CDR3 sequences, around 17% of them seen once, and the ten largest clones take about 12%. The specimen sequenced was PBMCs or a T cell subset sorted from them (not recorded which). The receptors were sampled from an adult woman who had mild COVID-19 (a few samples of this study predate the infection). Cell type and time point are not known.

This clonotype was seen more than once but under ten times. The rearrangement joins TRBV6-2 or TRBV6-3 to TRBJ2-7, with TRBD1 matching over 9 bases. V lost 2 bases, J lost 12 bases, and 5 bases stayed unmatched. There are 12 residues in the CDR3. Germline values: CDR1 MNHEY, CDR2 SVGEGT. CDR3 protein: CASSYLTGQGYF. The DNA for the CDR3 is TGTGCCAGCAGTTACCTCACGGGACAGGGGTACTTC.

This clonotype was seen only a few times. V usage is TRBV7-9 and J usage is TRBJ2-2; TRBD1 agrees at 9 bases. The CDR3 totals 17 residues. The V and J ends lost 5 bases and 0 bases, in that order; junction bases with no gene match: 7. Germline CDR1 is SEHNR and CDR2 is FQNEAQ (reference sequence). CDR3 region: CASSAGTGMSNTGELFF. The CDR3 DNA sequence: TGTGCCAGCAGCGCGGGGACAGGGATGTCGAACACCGGGGAGCTGTTTTTT.

The chain employs TRBV27 and TRBJ2-1; the D is unclear. CDR1 MNHEY and CDR2 SMNVEV come from the germline V gene (reference sequence). This CDR3 is built from 15 residues. Trimming pared 5 bases from V and 1 base from J, leaving 12 bases between. The CDR3 here is CASSRVSKSYNEQFF. The CDR3 DNA follows: TGTGCCAGCAGTAGGGTGTCTAAGTCCTACAATGAGCAGTTCTTC.

This rearrangement joins TRBV21-1 to TRBJ2-5; TRBD1, the table's D call, was not compared with the DNA. TRBV21-1 is annotated as a pseudogene. The CDR3 is 16 residues long. CDR3 residues: CATDKPREWDQETQYF. The CDR3 region has the DNA TGTGCCACCGACAAACCCCGGGAATGGGACCAAGAGACCCAGTACTTC.

This chain joins TRBV29-1 and TRBJ2-1, with TRBD1 matching over 8 bases. CDR1 and CDR2 (germline): SQVTM, ANQGSEA. The CDR3 is made up of 13 amino acids. V lost 7 bases to trimming and J lost 8 bases; unmatched junction nucleotides: 10. The CDR3 DNA reads as TGCAGCGCCAACGACAGGGGATGGGATGAGCAGTTCTTC. It codes for CSANDRGWDEQFF.

This clonotype has a handful of counts. The chain links TRBV7-3 to TRBJ2-3, with 7 bases fitting TRBD2. V lost 6 bases to trimming and J lost 5 bases; unmatched junction nucleotides: 5. This CDR3 contains 13 residues. CDR1 and CDR2 from the germline V gene are SGHTA and FQGTGA. The CDR3 here is CASRRGTGDTQYF. The DNA for the CDR3 is TGTGCCAGCAGGCGGGGGACGGGAGATACGCAGTATTTT.

This clonotype has more than one count but fewer than ten. This chain links TRBV6-2 or TRBV6-3 with TRBJ2-3, with 13 bases matching TRBD2. Looked up from germline, CDR1 is MNHEY and CDR2 is SVGEGT. CDR3 length: 14 residues. Losses at the gene ends were 8 bases for V and 4 bases for J; bases not matched to a gene: 3. The CDR3 DNA reads TGTGCCAGCGGACTAGCGGGAGTACCAGATACGCAGTATTTT. It yields the protein CASGLAGVPDTQYF.

The V gene is TRBV5-1, the J gene TRBJ2-7, with 11 bases fitting TRBD2. CDR3 length: 14 residues. The J segment lost 5 bases and the V segment lost 5 bases, leaving 6 bases of the junction unmatched. From germline, CDR1 is SGHRS and CDR2 YFSETQ. CDR3 DNA sequence: TGCGCCAGCAGATTTAGCGGGAGGGGTGACGAGCAGTACTTC. It translates to CASRFSGRGDEQYF.

This clonotype appeared a few times. The chain is built from TRBV28 and TRBJ2-7; D uncertain. Germline V CDR1 and CDR2: MDHEN, SYDVKM. CDR3 length: 14 residues. Trimming took 0 bases from V and 0 from J, leaving 6 bases between them. In DNA form, the CDR3 reads TGTGCCAGCAGTTTATGGGGTGACTCCTACGAGCAGTACTTC. It is translated as CASSLWGDSYEQYF.

The CDR3 protein is CAWSNGIDNEQFF. The DNA of the CDR3 is TGTGCCTGGAGTAATGGTATTGACAATGAGCAGTTCTTC. The rearrangement uses TRBV30 and TRBJ2-1; the D is unclear. Trimming removed 2 bases from V and 5 bases from J, with 10 bases in between. This CDR3 region has 13 residues. Germline CDR1 is GTSNPN and CDR2 is SVGIG (reference sequence).

This clonotype was picked up a small number of times. The chain recombines TRBV20-1 with TRBJ1-5; no definite D call. CDR3 length equals 14 residues. CDR1 and CDR2 (germline): DFQATT, SNEGSKA (reference sequence). V lost 3 bases and J 3 bases, leaving 12 bases between the germline ends. The CDR3: CSASIARLNQPQHF. The CDR3 DNA follows: TGCAGTGCTAGTATTGCCAGGCTCAATCAGCCCCAGCATTTT.

CDR3 region: CASSQPDVSYEQYF. CDR3 DNA sequence: TGTGCCAGCAGCCAGCCGGACGTTTCCTACGAGCAGTACTTC. This chain links TRBV13 with TRBJ2-7; D gene unclear. Germline V gene lookup returns CDR1 PRHDT and CDR2 FYEKMQ (reference sequence). The CDR3 totals 14 residues. The V and J ends lost 5 bases and 1 base respectively, with 12 bases between them.

This clonotype was seen a few times. This chain links TRBV6-5 with TRBJ1-1; perhaps TRBD1 as D (6 bases). V was pared by 0 bases and J by 8 bases, with 10 bases between. From germline, CDR1 is MNHEY and CDR2 SVGAGI. This CDR3 contains 13 residues. This CDR3 reads CASSYSGGAEAFF. In nucleotides, the CDR3 is TGTGCCAGCAGTTACTCGGGGGGCGCGGAAGCTTTCTTT.

V usage is TRBV29-1 and J usage is TRBJ2-5; D is perhaps TRBD2 (5 bases). The CDR3 consists of 12 residues. Germline assignment: CDR1 SQVTM and CDR2 ANQGSEA. V was pared by 1 base and J by 4 bases, with 7 bases between. The CDR3 bases are TGCAGCGTTGAAGGCGGAGGAGAGACCCAGTACTTC. Amino acid sequence: CSVEGGGETQYF.

This clonotype was observed a handful of times. CDR3 in amino acids: CASSQALSGGAYEQYF. The CDR3 DNA follows: TGCGCCAGCAGCCAAGCGCTGAGCGGGGGGGCATACGAGCAGTACTTC. The V call is TRBV4-1, the J call TRBJ2-7; 10 positions agree with TRBD2. Losses at the gene ends were 1 base for V and 4 bases for J; bases not matched to a gene: 7. The CDR3 runs 16 residues. The germline CDR1 and CDR2 sequences are MGHRA and YSYEKL.

This clonotype came up a few times. The chain has TRBV7-9 and TRBJ2-7, with D possibly being TRBD2 (6 bases). Trimming took 5 bases from V and 2 from J, leaving 13 bases between them. Looked up from germline, CDR1 is SEHNR and CDR2 is FQNEAQ (reference sequence). The CDR3 is 14 residues long. The CDR3: CASSPREYPYEQYF. DNA of the CDR3: TGTGCCAGCAGCCCACGGGAGTATCCCTACGAGCAGTACTTC.

This chain links TRBV4-1 with TRBJ2-1; D tentatively fits TRBD1 or TRBD2 (6 bases each). The V end lost 0 bases, the J end lost 2 bases, and 11 bases lay between the germline ends. The CDR3 has 16 amino acids. Per the germline V gene, CDR1 is MGHRA and CDR2 is YSYEKL. The CDR3 loop is CASSQESGAPYNEQFF. The CDR3 DNA sequence: TGCGCCAGCAGCCAAGAGTCGGGGGCTCCCTACAATGAGCAGTTCTTC.

The rearrangement joins TRBV6-5 to TRBJ1-1; D gene unclear. Between the trimmed V and J ends, which lost 3 bases and 0 bases, there was a span of 8 bases. From germline, CDR1 is MNHEY and CDR2 SVGAGI. The CDR3 has 14 amino acids. The CDR3 nucleotides read TGTGCCAGCAGTTATCTGGGCATGAACACTGAAGCTTTCTTT. Its protein is CASSYLGMNTEAFF.

This chain joins TRBV12-3 or TRBV12-4 and TRBJ2-5; D might be TRBD1 (5 bases). Trimming left V 6 bases short and J 1 base short, with 15 bases between. The CDR3 totals 15 residues. CDR3 in DNA: TGTGCCAGCAGCCCGACCCAGGGTCTCCAAGAGACCCAGTACTTC. This codes for CASSPTQGLQETQYF.

The J gene is TRBJ1-1, the V gene TRBV5-8; D unresolved. The CDR3 runs to 11 residues. Trimming stripped 1 base from V and 7 bases from J, with 5 bases between. The germline gives CDR1 SGHTS, CDR2 YDEGEE. The CDR3 DNA follows: TGTGCCAGCAGCTTGAGTATTGAAGCTTTCTTT. Translation gives CASSLSIEAFF.

The table lists this clonotype with a few counts. The chain carries TRBV12-3 or TRBV12-4 and TRBJ1-2; D is ambiguous. The CDR3 totals 12 residues. CDR3 sequence (DNA): TGTGGGTCGACCATCGGGGTAGGCGGCTACACCTTC. It encodes CGSTIGVGGYTF.

This clonotype was counted between two and nine times. The chain joins TRBV18 to TRBJ2-7, with D possibly being TRBD1 or TRBD2 (5 bases each). This CDR3 has 14 residues. CDR1 is KGHSH and CDR2 is LQKENI in the germline V gene. Trimming cost V 3 bases and J 2 bases, with 11 bases left between them. The CDR3 spells CASSPGRAAYEQYF. The CDR3 coding sequence is TGTGCCAGCTCACCGGGACGGGCGGCCTACGAGCAGTACTTC.

The chain joins TRBV5-1 to TRBJ2-3; D unclear. The CDR3 extends over 15 amino acids. The germline V and J ends were trimmed by 4 bases and 4 bases, with 16 bases remaining between them. CDR1 and CDR2 from the germline V gene are SGHRS and YFSETQ. CDR3 bases: TGCGCCAGCAGCCTATCTCAAGGGTCTGCAGATACGCAGTATTTT. The encoded protein is CASSLSQGSADTQYF.

The gene calls are TRBV4-1 and TRBJ1-2; D is undetermined. From germline, CDR1 is MGHRA and CDR2 YSYEKL. V was cut by 2 bases and J by 0 bases, with 10 bases left in between. This CDR3 region has 15 residues. CDR3 coding DNA: TGCGCCAGCAGCCAAAAAGAGGGATCTAACTATGGCTACACCTTC. It yields the protein CASSQKEGSNYGYTF.

A word on this clonotype: Lacking the conserved final phenylalanine or tryptophan, this CDR3 likely reflects a read error. The chain is built from TRBV5-1 and TRBJ1-2; 9 bases line up with TRBD1. Germline CDR1 is SGHRS and CDR2 is YFSETQ. This CDR3 is built from 15 residues. With 4 bases clipped from V and 6 bases from J, the junction kept 10 bases outside the gene matches. The CDR3 sequence is CASSPWTGAPNGYTY. The CDR3 DNA sequence: TGCGCCAGCAGCCCGTGGACAGGGGCGCCAAATGGCTACACCTAC.